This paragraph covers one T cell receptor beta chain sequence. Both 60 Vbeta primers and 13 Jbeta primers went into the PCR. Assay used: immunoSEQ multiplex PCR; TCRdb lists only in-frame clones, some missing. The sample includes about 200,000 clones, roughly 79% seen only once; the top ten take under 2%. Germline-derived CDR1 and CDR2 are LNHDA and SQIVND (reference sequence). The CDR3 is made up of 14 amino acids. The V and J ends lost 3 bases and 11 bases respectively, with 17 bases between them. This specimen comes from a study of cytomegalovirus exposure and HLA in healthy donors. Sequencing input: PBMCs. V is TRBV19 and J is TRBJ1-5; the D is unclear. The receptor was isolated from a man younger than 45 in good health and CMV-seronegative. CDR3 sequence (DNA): TGTGCCAGTAGTATTGAGGGAGAGGGCTCAGCCCAGCATTTT. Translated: CASSIEGEGSAQHF. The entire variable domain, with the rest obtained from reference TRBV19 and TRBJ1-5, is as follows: DGGITQSPKYLFRKEGQNVTLSCEQNLNHDAMYWYRQDPGQGLRLIYYSQIVNDFQKGDIAEGYSVSREKKESFPLTVTSAQKNPTAFYLCASSIEGEGSAQHFGDGTRLSIL.